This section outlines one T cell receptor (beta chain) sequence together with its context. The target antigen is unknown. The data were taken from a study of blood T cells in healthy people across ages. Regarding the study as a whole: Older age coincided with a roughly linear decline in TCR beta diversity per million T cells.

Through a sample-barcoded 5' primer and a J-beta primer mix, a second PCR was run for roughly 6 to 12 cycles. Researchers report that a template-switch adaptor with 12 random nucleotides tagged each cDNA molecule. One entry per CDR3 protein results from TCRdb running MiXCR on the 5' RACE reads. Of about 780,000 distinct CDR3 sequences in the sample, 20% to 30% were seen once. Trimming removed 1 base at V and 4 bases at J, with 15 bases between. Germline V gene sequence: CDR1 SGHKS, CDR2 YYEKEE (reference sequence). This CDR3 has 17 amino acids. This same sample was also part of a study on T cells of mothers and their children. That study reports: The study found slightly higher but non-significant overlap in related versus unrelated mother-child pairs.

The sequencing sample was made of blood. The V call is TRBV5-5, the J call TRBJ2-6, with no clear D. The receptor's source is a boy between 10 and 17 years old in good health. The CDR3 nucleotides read TGTGCCAGCAGCTTGAGGGCAAACAGTGCCGGGGCCAACGTCCTGACTTTC. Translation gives CASSLRANSAGANVLTF.